This is a list of T cell receptor beta chains from one sample in a study of blood T cell repertoires in COVID-19. Repertoires were generated with immunoSEQ multiplex PCR, while TCRdb's copy carries only in-frame clones and drops some. This table has around 200,000 clones, about 86% appearing once. The sample taken for sequencing was peripheral blood. The receptors were sampled from a man aged 25-45 years with active or convalescent COVID-19. The CDR3 runs from the conserved cysteine through the conserved F or W. The order of the fields is CDR3 length, J gene, D gene, V gene, clone size, CDR3 protein, CDR3 DNA. The D gene is left open where the match is weak. Clone size is given for some rows only: seen once, a few or many times, or a class if the clone is expanded.

17 | TRBJ1-1 | TRBD1 | TRBV18 | - | CASSPNQGAGRNTEAFF | TGTGCCAGCTCACCGAACCAGGGGGCTGGTAGGAACACTGAAGCTTTCTTT
14 | TRBJ1-5 | TRBD1 | TRBV6-5 | - | CASSSDRGLQPQHF | TGTGCCAGCAGCAGCGACAGGGGGCTTCAGCCCCAGCATTTT
16 | TRBJ1-5 | TRBD1 | TRBV7-2 | - | CASSSLDRGSNQPQHF | TGTGCCAGCAGCTCCTTAGACAGGGGTAGCAATCAGCCCCAGCATTTT
15 | TRBJ2-3 | - | TRBV18 | - | CASSPLQGPTDTQYF | TGTGCCAGCTCACCACTTCAGGGGCCCACAGATACGCAGTATTTT
14 | TRBJ2-5 | - | TRBV7-2 | once | CASSLGGLRETQYF | TGTGCCAGCAGCTTAGGGGGCCTTAGGGAGACCCAGTACTTC
14 | TRBJ2-3 | TRBD2 | TRBV2 | - | CASGTSASTDTQYF | TGTGCCAGCGGGACTAGCGCGAGCACAGATACGCAGTATTTT
17 | TRBJ1-4 | - | TRBV19 | - | CASSIKTGMGQGEKLFF | TGTGCCAGTAGCATAAAAACTGGTATGGGGCAGGGGGAAAAACTGTTTTTT
15 | TRBJ1-1 | TRBD1 | TRBV11-3 | few | CASSRQGLMNTEAFF | TGTGCCAGCAGCCGACAGGGCCTCATGAACACTGAAGCTTTCTTT
15 | TRBJ1-1 | - | TRBV15 | once | CATSRVARENTEAFF | TGTGCCACCAGCAGAGTCGCGCGGGAGAACACTGAAGCTTTCTTT
13 | TRBJ1-2 | TRBD1 | TRBV7-2 | few | CASNPGQAFGYTF | TGTGCCAGCAATCCGGGACAGGCTTTTGGCTACACCTTC
15 | TRBJ2-3 | TRBD2 | TRBV6-1 | - | CASSEWREDIDTQYF | TGTGCCAGCAGTGAATGGCGGGAGGATATAGATACGCAGTATTTT
18 | TRBJ2-1 | TRBD1 | TRBV11-2 | - | CASSLFVRTGDVDNEQFF | TGTGCCAGCAGCTTATTTGTCAGGACAGGGGACGTGGACAATGAGCAGTTCTTC
16 | TRBJ2-7 | TRBD1 | TRBV6-6 | once | CASSYYGGQGAYEQYF | TGTGCCAGCAGTTACTATGGGGGACAGGGAGCCTACGAGCAGTACTTC
11 | TRBJ2-1 | - | TRBV7-9 | - | CASLTKGVPFF | TGTGCCAGCCTTACCAAAGGGGTTCCGTTCTTC
14 | TRBJ2-5 | - | TRBV7-8 | - | CASTPLSRQETQYF | TGTGCCAGCACCCCCCTGAGCAGGCAAGAGACCCAGTACTTC
15 | TRBJ1-2 | - | TRBV19 | few | CATETTSGVVHGYTF | TGTGCCACCGAGACCACCTCCGGAGTTGTACATGGCTACACCTTC